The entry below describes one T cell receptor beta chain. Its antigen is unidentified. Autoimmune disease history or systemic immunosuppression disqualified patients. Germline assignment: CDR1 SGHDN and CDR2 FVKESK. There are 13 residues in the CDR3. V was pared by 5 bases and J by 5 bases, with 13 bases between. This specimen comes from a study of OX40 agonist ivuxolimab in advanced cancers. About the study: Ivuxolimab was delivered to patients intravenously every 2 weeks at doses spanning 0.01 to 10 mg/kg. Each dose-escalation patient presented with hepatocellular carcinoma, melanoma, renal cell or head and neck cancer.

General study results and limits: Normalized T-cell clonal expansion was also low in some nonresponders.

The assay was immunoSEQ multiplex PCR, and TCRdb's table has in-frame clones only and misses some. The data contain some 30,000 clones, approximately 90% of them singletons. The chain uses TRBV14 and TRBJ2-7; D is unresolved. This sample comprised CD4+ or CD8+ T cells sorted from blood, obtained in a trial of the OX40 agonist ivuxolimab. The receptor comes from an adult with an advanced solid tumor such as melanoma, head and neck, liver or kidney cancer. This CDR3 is CASSSSSGHEQYV. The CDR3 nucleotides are TGTGCCAGCAGCTCAAGTTCCGGGCACGAGCAGTACGTC.